This passage covers 27 T cell receptor beta chains from one sample sequenced in a study of CD8+CD57+ T cells in acquired aplastic anemia. The use of genomic DNA as template underpinned the TCR beta VDJ and CDR3 profiling. From the reads, TCRdb called clonotypes with MiXCR, one entry per CDR3 protein. The sample holds around 150,000 distinct CDR3 sequences; about 40% are singletons and the top ten take less than 8.5%. Sequencing was done on a sample of sorted CD4+, CD8+, or CD8+CD57+ T cells (not recorded which) from PBMCs. These receptors came from a human donor in good health, serving as a control.

This clonotype was picked up many times. The chain has TRBV19 and TRBJ1-5, with a possible D match to TRBD1 (6 bases). The germline V gene has CDR1 LNHDA and CDR2 SQIVND (reference sequence). The CDR3 covers 17 residues. V gave up 7 bases and J gave up 3 bases, with 22 bases separating them. The CDR3 sequence is CASTRTHNRVDNQPQHF. The DNA for the CDR3 is TGTGCCAGTACCAGAACCCACAACAGGGTAGACAATCAGCCCCAGCATTTT.

In its sample, this clonotype was seen many times. This chain uses TRBV27 with TRBJ2-3; 10 positions match TRBD2. The CDR3 totals 14 residues. The germline V gene has CDR1 MNHEY and CDR2 SMNVEV (reference sequence). Trimming at V came to 6 bases and at J to 9 bases, leaving 9 bases not matched to a gene. CDR3: CASSLSGRTGTQYF. CDR3 bases: TGTGCCAGCAGCCTTAGCGGGAGGACTGGAACGCAGTATTTT.

The chain joins TRBV11-2 to TRBJ1-6, with D maybe TRBD1 (6 bases). Germline V gene sequence: CDR1 SGHAT, CDR2 FQNNGV. The CDR3 sequence is 17 residues long. Trimming shortened V by 5 bases and J by 5 bases, and 19 bases separated the two germline ends. In nucleotides, the CDR3 is TGTGCCAGCAGCACTACCCGGGACATCTACCATAATTCACCCCTCCACTTT. Translated, it gives CASSTTRDIYHNSPLHF.

The J gene is TRBJ1-2, the V gene TRBV29-1, with D hard to call. Germline V CDR1 and CDR2: SQVTM, ANQGSEA. The CDR3 runs to 13 residues. Trimming stripped 3 bases from V and 7 bases from J, with 15 bases between. The DNA of the CDR3 is TGCAGCGTTGATTCGTCGGGTTCGGGTGGCTACACCTTC. It specifies CSVDSSGSGGYTF.

Turning to this clonotype: This may be a read error, as it is one base from a much larger clone. The chain links TRBV20-1 to TRBJ2-2; 11 nucleotides line up with TRBD2. The CDR3 runs to 17 residues. CDR1 is DFQATT and CDR2 is SNEGSKA in the germline V gene (reference sequence). In nucleotides, the CDR3 is TGCAGTGTTAGACGTCCGGGACTAGCGGCGAACACCGGGGAGCTGTTTTTT. The encoded protein is CSVRRPGLAANTGELFF.

This clonotype showed up many times. The rearrangement links TRBV4-1 to TRBJ2-7; D call uncertain. Germline CDR1 MGHRA, CDR2 YSYEKL. The V gene lost 1 base and the J gene lost 6 bases, with 19 bases spanning the gap. CDR3 length equals 16 residues. The CDR3 loop reads CASSQGPSGSFFEQYF. The CDR3 region has the DNA TGCGCCAGCAGCCAAGGGCCGAGTGGTAGTTTCTTCGAGCAGTACTTC.

This rearrangement joins TRBV18 to TRBJ1-6, with TRBD1 matching 7 bases. The germline V gene has CDR1 KGHSH and CDR2 LQKENI. The CDR3 has 16 residues. Trimming at V came to 3 bases and at J to 5 bases, leaving 7 bases not matched to a gene. The CDR3 region is CASSPMTGTDNSPLHF. CDR3 DNA: TGTGCCAGCTCACCGATGACCGGGACAGATAATTCACCCCTCCACTTT.

The V gene is TRBV18, the J gene TRBJ1-1; D is unclear. CDR1 and CDR2 (germline): KGHSH, LQKENI. V lost 3 bases to trimming and J lost 1 base, with 6 bases between them. This CDR3 region has 13 residues. In DNA form, the CDR3 reads TGTGCCAGCTCACCGGACCAGAACACTGAAGCTTTCTTT. Its translation: CASSPDQNTEAFF.

This clonotype was seen many times. J is TRBJ1-1 and V is TRBV2; no definite D call. The V gene's germline CDR1 is SNHLY and CDR2 FYNNEI. The CDR3 is 11 amino acids. V lost 2 bases and J 4 bases, leaving 2 bases between the germline ends. In DNA form, the CDR3 reads TGTGCCAGCAGTGAACTCACTGAAGCTTTCTTT. Amino acids: CASSELTEAFF.

This clonotype was detected ten times or more. The genes are TRBV30 and TRBJ1-6, with D unresolved. CDR3 length: 13 residues. V was cut by 4 bases and J by 7 bases, with 11 bases left in between. Germline V gives CDR1 GTSNPN, CDR2 SVGIG (reference sequence). CDR3 region: CAWMPASNSPLHF. CDR3 DNA: TGTGCCTGGATGCCGGCCTCAAATTCACCCCTCCACTTT.

This clonotype was seen repeatedly, ten times or more. This sequence joins TRBV6-5 and TRBJ1-1; D remains ambiguous. This CDR3 has 13 amino acids. V was cut by 4 bases and J by 1 base, with 7 bases left in between. Germline values: CDR1 MNHEY, CDR2 SVGAGI. CDR3 coding DNA: TGTGCCAGCAGTTCCTGGCAGAACACTGAAGCTTTCTTT. Its protein is CASSSWQNTEAFF.

The genes are TRBV25-1 and TRBJ1-5, with TRBD1 identical over 7 bases. CDR1 MGHDK and CDR2 SYGVNS come from the germline V gene. The CDR3 has 15 amino acids. Germline trimming cut 5 bases from V and 2 bases from J; bases unmatched to any gene: 6. This CDR3 is CASSLAGQRNQPQHF. CDR3 bases: TGTGCCAGCAGTCTGGCGGGACAGCGCAATCAGCCCCAGCATTTT.

Ten or more counts support this clonotype. The chain combines TRBV30 with TRBJ2-3; D may be TRBD1 or TRBD2 (8 bases each). The CDR3 has 14 amino acids. Germline V gene sequence: CDR1 GTSNPN, CDR2 SVGIG (reference sequence). Trimming took 5 bases from V and 5 from J, leaving 17 bases between them. For the CDR3, the DNA is TGTGCCTGGTCACTAGCGGACAGGGAAGATACGCAGTATTTT. Residues: CAWSLADREDTQYF.

This clonotype appeared many times. The CDR3 here is CASSFTRALPGTSGRYHEQYF. The CDR3 DNA reads as TGTGCCAGCAGCTTCACCCGGGCCCTCCCGGGGACTAGCGGGAGGTACCACGAGCAGTACTTC. V usage is TRBV7-7 and J usage is TRBJ2-7; TRBD2 matches 15 bases. The CDR3 has 21 amino acids. The V and J ends lost 3 bases and 5 bases, in that order; junction bases with no gene match: 20. The germline CDR1 and CDR2 sequences are SSHAT and FNYEAQ (reference sequence).

The chain has TRBV11-1 and TRBJ2-1, with 10 positions matching TRBD2. V shed 3 bases, J shed 6 bases, and the junction held 5 bases outside the gene matches. The CDR3 sequence is 15 residues long. The germline gives CDR1 SGHAT, CDR2 FQDESV (reference sequence). This chain's CDR3 is CASSFSGRMGNEQFF. As DNA, the CDR3 is TGTGCCAGCAGCTTTAGCGGGAGGATGGGCAATGAGCAGTTCTTC.

This clonotype was seen at least ten times. The chain employs TRBV4-1 and TRBJ1-6; D may be TRBD1 (5 bases). Trimming cost V 0 bases and J 9 bases, with 9 bases left between them. The CDR3 length is 14 residues. The germline CDR1 and CDR2 sequences are MGHRA and YSYEKL. The CDR3 nucleotides are TGCGCCAGCAGCCAAGACAGGGCTACTTCACCCCTCCACTTT. Amino acid sequence: CASSQDRATSPLHF.

This clonotype was seen repeatedly, ten times or more. The chain recombines TRBV6-5 with TRBJ1-1, with D possibly matching TRBD1 (6 bases). The CDR3 consists of 13 residues. Trimming removed 3 bases at V and 6 bases at J, with 11 bases between. Germline values: CDR1 MNHEY, CDR2 SVGAGI. CDR3 region: CASSYGGPAEAFF. CDR3 DNA: TGTGCCAGCAGTTATGGGGGGCCCGCTGAAGCTTTCTTT.

In this sample, this clonotype turned up many times. V gene TRBV11-2 combines with J gene TRBJ2-1; the D gene is possibly TRBD1 (6 bases). The germline V gene encodes CDR1 SGHAT and CDR2 FQNNGV. The CDR3 has 14 residues. V was trimmed by 1 base and J by 5 bases, leaving 9 bases between them. The CDR3 nucleotides are TGTGCCAGCAGCTTAGTCAGGGGAAACAATGAGCAGTTCTTC. As protein: CASSLVRGNNEQFF.

V gene TRBV5-4 combines with J gene TRBJ2-7; 12 nucleotides align to TRBD2. V lost 3 bases to trimming and J lost 6 bases; unmatched junction nucleotides: 16. CDR3 length: 18 residues. CDR1 is SGHNT and CDR2 is YYREEE in the germline V gene (reference sequence). The CDR3 DNA reads TGTGCCAGCAGCTCGTCCCTAGCGGGGGGGCAGGGGGTCGGCGAGCAGTACTTC. Residues: CASSSSLAGGQGVGEQYF.

This clonotype was recorded once. V and J are TRBV20-1 and TRBJ2-7; 13 positions match TRBD2. From germline, CDR1 is DFQATT and CDR2 SNEGSKA (reference sequence). V gave up 7 bases and J gave up 3 bases; unmatched junction bases: 3. The CDR3 covers 13 residues. CDR3 in DNA: TGCAGTGGACTAGCGGGGGGACGCTACGAGCAGTACTTC. It specifies CSGLAGGRYEQYF.

The chain couples TRBV20-1 to TRBJ2-1, with TRBD2 identical over 10 bases. V lost 8 bases to trimming and J lost 3 bases; unmatched junction nucleotides: 7. Per the germline V gene, CDR1 is DFQATT and CDR2 is SNEGSKA (reference sequence). The CDR3 sequence is 14 residues long. The CDR3 nucleotides read TGCAGTACCGGACTAGCGGCTATCTACAATGAGCAGTTCTTC. Translating gives CSTGLAAIYNEQFF.

This chain joins TRBV10-3 and TRBJ1-1; TRBD1 matches at 8 bases. V gave up 7 bases and J gave up 8 bases; unmatched junction bases: 9. Germline CDR1 reads ENHRY; CDR2 reads SYGVKD. The CDR3 sequence is 13 residues long. The CDR3 DNA sequence: TGTGCCATCACCAATTCAGGGGGCACCGAAGCTTTCTTT. Amino acids: CAITNSGGTEAFF.

The chain recombines TRBV5-1 with TRBJ2-2, with 10 bases identical to TRBD1. The V gene end was trimmed by 7 bases and the J gene end by 1 base; junction bases not matched to a gene: 7. The CDR3 has 16 amino acids. Germline V gene lookup returns CDR1 SGHRS and CDR2 YFSETQ. The CDR3 bases are TGCGCCAGCCCTCACCGGACAGGGGGGAACACCGGGGAGCTGTTTTTT. Protein product: CASPHRTGGNTGELFF. Complete variable domain (other parts from reference TRBV5-1 and TRBJ2-2): KAGVTQTPRYLIKTRGQQVTLSCSPISGHRSVSWYQQTPGQGLQFLFEYFSETQRNKGNFPGRFSGRQFSNSRSEMNVSTLELGDSALYLCASPHRTGGNTGELFFGEGSRLTVL.

This clonotype was recorded a few times. The chain recombines TRBV18 with TRBJ2-1; 8 bases fit TRBD1. J was trimmed by 0 bases and V by 5 bases; bases with no gene match: 6. This CDR3 has 16 amino acids. In germline, CDR1 is KGHSH, CDR2 LQKENI. The CDR3 DNA follows: TGTGCCAGCTCAACAGCAACAGGGGGCTCCTACAATGAGCAGTTCTTC. Protein sequence: CASSTATGGSYNEQFF.

The V gene is TRBV24-1, the J gene TRBJ2-7; tentatively, D is TRBD2 (6 bases). Per the germline V gene, CDR1 is KGHDR and CDR2 is SFDVKD. The CDR3 sequence is 14 residues long. The V end lost 3 bases, the J end lost 3 bases, and 11 bases lay between the germline ends. CDR3 protein: CATSDGVGGYEQYF. The CDR3, as DNA: TGTGCCACCAGTGATGGGGTCGGGGGCTACGAGCAGTACTTC.

This chain uses TRBV25-1 with TRBJ2-3, with 9 nucleotides matching TRBD1. This CDR3 contains 16 residues. V gave up 1 base and J gave up 0 bases; unmatched junction bases: 2. Germline values: CDR1 MGHDK, CDR2 SYGVNS. CDR3 sequence (DNA): TGTGCCAGCAGTGAATTAGGACAGGGGAGCACAGATACGCAGTATTTT. Residues: CASSELGQGSTDTQYF.

The chain recombines TRBV6-1 with TRBJ2-7; TRBD1 matches 7 bases. With 3 bases clipped from V and 2 bases from J, the junction kept 1 base outside the gene matches. The CDR3 contains 13 residues. Germline-derived CDR1 and CDR2 are MNHNS and SASEGT. The CDR3 region is CASSDGTAYEQYF. In DNA form, the CDR3 reads TGTGCCAGCAGTGATGGGACAGCCTACGAGCAGTACTTC.